The T cell receptor (beta chain) described here comes from a study of lymphopenia after photon versus proton radiotherapy. Whole-study findings and limits: Oligoclonal CD8+ Temra expansion after nadir drove photon patients' diversity drop. Proton therapy kept repertoires fairly stable, unlike photons, which gained effector/memory cells.

The data were produced by immunoSEQ multiplex PCR, yet TCRdb's version contains in-frame clones alone and is incomplete. The data show about 40,000 clones, approximately 83% seen once. The count of this clone is one. Its antigen is not identified. The CDR3 is 14 residues long. V trimming: 5 bases; J trimming: 1 base; junction bases outside the gene matches: 2. The germline CDR1 and CDR2 sequences are SEHNR and FQNEAQ (reference sequence). This rearrangement joins TRBV7-9 to TRBJ2-3; 8 bases match TRBD1. Sequencing used peripheral blood, obtained from a patient treated with proton-based radiotherapy. The sequence was collected from a woman in her seventies with pancreatic cancer. CDR3 sequence (DNA): TGTGCCAGCAGCCTGGACAGGGGCACAGATACGCAGTATTTT. This translates into CASSLDRGTDTQYF.